This T cell receptor beta chain was recovered during a study of CD8+CD57+ T cells in acquired aplastic anemia. Study-wide results and limits: The study identified more than 25 CD8+ CDR3 sequences shared by patients and controls.

The sequenced patients had an expansion of CD8+CD57+ cells seen by flow cytometry. Template material for TCR beta VDJ and CDR3 profiling consisted of genomic DNA. TCRdb redid the calling of the reads with MiXCR, one entry per CDR3 protein. The sample lists some 150,000 distinct CDR3 sequences, about 70% occurring once. To note about this clonotype: Its antigen is currently unknown.

Germline V gene lookup returns CDR1 MGHDK and CDR2 SYGVNS. V lost 1 base and J lost 9, with 13 bases in between. This CDR3 has 15 amino acids. Sequenced input: sorted CD4+, CD8+, or CD8+CD57+ T cells (not recorded which) from PBMCs. The V gene is TRBV25-1, the J gene TRBJ1-6, with no clear D. The sequence derives from a human donor with aplastic anemia. This CDR3 reads CASSEWQVLGSPLHF. As DNA, the CDR3 is TGTGCCAGCAGTGAATGGCAGGTACTAGGTTCACCCCTCCACTTT.